The sequence of this TCR beta chain was determined in a study of T cell responses to AZD1222 COVID-19 vaccine. Worth noting for this clone: Its cognate antigen is unknown.

The study, taken as a whole, reports: Only a handful of AZD1222 recipients, more than five in all, had baseline seropositivity. A rise in Spike-specific TCR breadth and depth followed two AZD1222 doses. Donors skewed white British and female; clonal diversity was possibly underestimated. Repertoire sampling happened only post peak T cell response.

The data were produced by immunoSEQ multiplex PCR, yet TCRdb's version contains in-frame clones alone and is incomplete. Of approximately 99,000 clones listed, 91% are singletons. V dropped 5 bases and J dropped 4; count of bases not matched to a gene: 6. Germline V gene sequence: CDR1 MNHEY, CDR2 SVGEGT. CDR3 length: 15 residues. This rearrangement joins TRBV6-2 or TRBV6-3 to TRBJ2-1; 9 positions agree with TRBD2. This sequence was found in an adult who received the AZD1222 COVID-19 vaccine. The material was peripheral blood, obtained 28 days after the second AZD1222 dose. The CDR3 bases are TGTGCCAGCAGTGCAACGCTAGCGGGATACAATGAGCAGTTCTTC. Translated: CASSATLAGYNEQFF.